What follows is one T cell receptor (beta chain) and its context. Its cognate antigen is unknown. CDR1 and CDR2 (germline): SGHDT, YYEEEE. J gave up 4 bases and V 1 base, and 2 bases lay outside the gene matches. This CDR3 spans 15 amino acids. Sequencing used immunoSEQ multiplex PCR; TCRdb keeps in-frame clones, though not all of them. Here the sample spans about 100,000 clones, about 90% being singletons. The sample belongs to a study of graft-versus-host responses after intestinal transplantation. Study summary: Among the recipients, transplants were multivisceral, liver-intestinal, or isolated intestinal.

Whole-study results and caveats: Levels of circulating GvH clones at their peak were associated with early post-transplant HvG declines.

The V call is TRBV5-6, the J call TRBJ1-4, with 9 bases lining up with TRBD1. The TCR originated in a human donor who was the organ donor for an intestinal transplant. The sample here was unstimulated CD4+ T cells sorted from spleen or lymph node cells, taken before transplant. The CDR3, as DNA: TGTGCCAGCAGCTTGATGGGACAGGGTAATGAAAAACTGTTTTTT. Protein: CASSLMGQGNEKLFF.